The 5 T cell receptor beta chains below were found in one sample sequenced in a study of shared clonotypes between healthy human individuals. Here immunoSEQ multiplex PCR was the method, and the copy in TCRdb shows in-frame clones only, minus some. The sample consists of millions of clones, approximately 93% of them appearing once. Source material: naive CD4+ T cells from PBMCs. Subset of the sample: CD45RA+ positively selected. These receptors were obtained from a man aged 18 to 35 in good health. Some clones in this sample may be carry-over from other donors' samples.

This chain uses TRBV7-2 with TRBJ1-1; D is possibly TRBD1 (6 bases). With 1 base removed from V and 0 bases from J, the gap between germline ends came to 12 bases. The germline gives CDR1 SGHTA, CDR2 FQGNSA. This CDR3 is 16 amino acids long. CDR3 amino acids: CASSLVFWDMNTEAFF. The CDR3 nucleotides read TGTGCCAGCAGCTTAGTGTTTTGGGACATGAACACTGAAGCTTTCTTT.

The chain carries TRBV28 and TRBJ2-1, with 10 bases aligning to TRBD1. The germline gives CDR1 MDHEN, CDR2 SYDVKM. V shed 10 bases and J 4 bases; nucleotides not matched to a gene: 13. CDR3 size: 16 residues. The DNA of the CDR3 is TGTGCCACCACCCTTATTGGGACAGGGGATTACAATGAGCAGTTCTTC. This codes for CATTLIGTGDYNEQFF.

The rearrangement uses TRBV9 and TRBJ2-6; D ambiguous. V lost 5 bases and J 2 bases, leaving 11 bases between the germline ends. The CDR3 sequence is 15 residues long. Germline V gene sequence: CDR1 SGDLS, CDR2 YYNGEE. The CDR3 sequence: CASSGQETGANVLTF. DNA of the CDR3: TGTGCCAGCAGTGGTCAAGAAACTGGGGCCAACGTCCTGACTTTC. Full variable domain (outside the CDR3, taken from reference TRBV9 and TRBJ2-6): DSGVTQTPKHLITATGQRVTLRCSPRSGDLSVYWYQQSLDQGLQFLIQYYNGEERAKGNILERFSAQQFPDLHSELNLSSLELGDSALYFCASSGQETGANVLTFGAGSRLTVL.

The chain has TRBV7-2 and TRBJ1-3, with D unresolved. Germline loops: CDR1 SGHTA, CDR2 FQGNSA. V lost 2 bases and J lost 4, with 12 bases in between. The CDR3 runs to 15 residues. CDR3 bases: TGTGCCAGCAGCTTAACCCAGGAGGAAGGAAACACCATATATTTT. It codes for CASSLTQEEGNTIYF.

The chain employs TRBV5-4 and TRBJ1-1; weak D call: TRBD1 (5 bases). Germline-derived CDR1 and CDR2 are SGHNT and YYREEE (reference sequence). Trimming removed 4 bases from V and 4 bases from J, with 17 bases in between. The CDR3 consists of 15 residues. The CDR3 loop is CASSARGVWGTEAFF. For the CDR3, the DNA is TGTGCCAGCAGCGCCCGGGGCGTCTGGGGCACTGAAGCTTTCTTT.